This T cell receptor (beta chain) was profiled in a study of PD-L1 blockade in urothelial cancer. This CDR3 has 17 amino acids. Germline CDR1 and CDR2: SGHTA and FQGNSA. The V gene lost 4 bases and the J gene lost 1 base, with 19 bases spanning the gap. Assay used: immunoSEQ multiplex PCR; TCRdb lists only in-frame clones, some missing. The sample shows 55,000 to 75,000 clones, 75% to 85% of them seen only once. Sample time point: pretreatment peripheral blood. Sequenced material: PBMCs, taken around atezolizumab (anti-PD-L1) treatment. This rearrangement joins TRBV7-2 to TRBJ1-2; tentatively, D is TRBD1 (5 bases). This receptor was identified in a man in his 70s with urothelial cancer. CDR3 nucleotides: TGTGCCAGCAGCTCAAACGGGGGGGGAATTCTTAACTATGGCTACACCTTC. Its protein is CASSSNGGGILNYGYTF.